The T cell receptor beta chain under discussion was sequenced for a study of response to subunit inactivated influenza vaccine. Overall study findings and caveats: The authors suggested that few new T cells are recruited per seasonal influenza vaccination.

TCRdb recomputed calls from the RT-PCR reads with MiXCR, one row per CDR3 protein. Here the sample spans fewer than 800,000 distinct CDR3 sequences, more than 15% being singletons. As for this clonotype: Its antigen is not identified.

V trimming: 6 bases; J trimming: 1 base; junction bases outside the gene matches: 6. The CDR3 has 14 amino acids. In germline, CDR1 is SQVTM, CDR2 ANQGSEA. The rearrangement links TRBV29-1 to TRBJ2-7; 10 bases align to TRBD1. The sequence derives from a man aged 50-60 years who received an inactivated influenza vaccine. The starting material was PBMCs from blood, obtained less than 13 days after vaccination. CDR3 sequence (DNA): TGCAGCGTGATTCCGGGACAGGGGTCCTACGAGCAGTACTTC. Amino acids: CSVIPGQGSYEQYF.